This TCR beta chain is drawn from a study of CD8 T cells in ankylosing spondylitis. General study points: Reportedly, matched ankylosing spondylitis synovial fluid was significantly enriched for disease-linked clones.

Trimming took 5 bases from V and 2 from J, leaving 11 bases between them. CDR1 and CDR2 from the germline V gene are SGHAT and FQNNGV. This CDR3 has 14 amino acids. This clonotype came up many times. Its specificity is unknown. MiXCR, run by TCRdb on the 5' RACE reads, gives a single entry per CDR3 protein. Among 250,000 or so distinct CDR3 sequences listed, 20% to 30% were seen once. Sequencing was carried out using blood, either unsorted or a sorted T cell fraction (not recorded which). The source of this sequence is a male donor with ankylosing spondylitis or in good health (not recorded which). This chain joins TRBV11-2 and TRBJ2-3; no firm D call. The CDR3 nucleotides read TGTGCCAGCAGCCCCATGGCCTCCACAGATACGCAGTATTTT. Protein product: CASSPMASTDTQYF.